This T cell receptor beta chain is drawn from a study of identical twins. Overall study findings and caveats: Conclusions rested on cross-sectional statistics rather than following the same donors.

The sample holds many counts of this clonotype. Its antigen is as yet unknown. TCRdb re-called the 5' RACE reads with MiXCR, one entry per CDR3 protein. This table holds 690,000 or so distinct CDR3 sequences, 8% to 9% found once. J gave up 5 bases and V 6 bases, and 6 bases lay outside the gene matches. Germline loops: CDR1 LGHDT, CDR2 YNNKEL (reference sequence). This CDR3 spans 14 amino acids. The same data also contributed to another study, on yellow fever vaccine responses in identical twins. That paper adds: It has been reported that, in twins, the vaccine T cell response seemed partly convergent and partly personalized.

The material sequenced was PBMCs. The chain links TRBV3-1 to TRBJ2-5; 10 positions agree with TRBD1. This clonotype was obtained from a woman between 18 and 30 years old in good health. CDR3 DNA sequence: TGTGCCAGCAGTCCAACGGGACAGGGGGAGACCCAGTACTTC. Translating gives CASSPTGQGETQYF.